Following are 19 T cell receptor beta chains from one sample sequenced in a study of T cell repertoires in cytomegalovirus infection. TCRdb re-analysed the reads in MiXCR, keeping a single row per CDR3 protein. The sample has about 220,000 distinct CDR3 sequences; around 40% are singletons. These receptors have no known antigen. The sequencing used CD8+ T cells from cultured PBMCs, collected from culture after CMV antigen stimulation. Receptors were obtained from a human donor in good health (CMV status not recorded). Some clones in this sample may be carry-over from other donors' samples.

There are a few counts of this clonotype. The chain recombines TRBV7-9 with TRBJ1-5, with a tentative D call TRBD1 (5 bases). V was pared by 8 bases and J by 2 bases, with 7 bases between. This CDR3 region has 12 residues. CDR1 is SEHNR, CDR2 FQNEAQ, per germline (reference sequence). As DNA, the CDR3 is TGTGCCAGCGCAGGGCGCAATCAGCCCCAGCATTTT. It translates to CASAGRNQPQHF.

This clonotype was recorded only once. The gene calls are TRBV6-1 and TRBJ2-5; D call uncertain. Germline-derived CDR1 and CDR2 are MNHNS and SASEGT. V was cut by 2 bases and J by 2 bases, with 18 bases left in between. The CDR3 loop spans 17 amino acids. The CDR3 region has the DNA TGTGCCAGCAGTGAAAGGTCCGTAATCTACGTTCAAGAGACCCAGTACTTC. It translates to CASSERSVIYVQETQYF.

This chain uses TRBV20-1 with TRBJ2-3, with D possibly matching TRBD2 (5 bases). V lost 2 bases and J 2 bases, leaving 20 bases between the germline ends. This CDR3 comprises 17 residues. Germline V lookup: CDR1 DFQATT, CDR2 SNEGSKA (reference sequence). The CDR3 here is CSARIVGRGHNTDTQYF. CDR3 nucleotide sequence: TGCAGTGCTAGAATTGTGGGGAGAGGGCATAACACAGATACGCAGTATTTT.

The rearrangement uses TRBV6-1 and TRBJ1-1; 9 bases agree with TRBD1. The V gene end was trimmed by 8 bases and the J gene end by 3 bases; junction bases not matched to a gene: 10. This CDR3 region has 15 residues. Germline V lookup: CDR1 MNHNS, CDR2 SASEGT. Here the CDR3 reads CASGLQGAKYTEAFF. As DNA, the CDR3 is TGTGCCAGCGGATTACAGGGGGCGAAGTACACTGAAGCTTTCTTT.

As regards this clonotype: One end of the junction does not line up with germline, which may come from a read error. CDR3 DNA: TGTGCCAGCAGTCTATCAAATTGGGGGGGAAACACTGAAGCTTTCTTT. It translates to CASSLSNWGGNTEAFF. This chain joins TRBV27 and TRBJ1-1, with D possibly TRBD1 on 5 matching bases. CDR1 is MNHEY, CDR2 SMNVEV, per germline (reference sequence). This CDR3 region has 16 residues.

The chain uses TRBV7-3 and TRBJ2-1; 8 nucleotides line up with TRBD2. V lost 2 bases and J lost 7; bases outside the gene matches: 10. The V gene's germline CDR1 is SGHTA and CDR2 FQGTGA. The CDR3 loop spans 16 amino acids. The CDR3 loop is CASSLQGRGVGNEQFF. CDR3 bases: TGTGCCAGCAGCTTACAAGGGCGGGGGGTCGGTAATGAGCAGTTCTTC.

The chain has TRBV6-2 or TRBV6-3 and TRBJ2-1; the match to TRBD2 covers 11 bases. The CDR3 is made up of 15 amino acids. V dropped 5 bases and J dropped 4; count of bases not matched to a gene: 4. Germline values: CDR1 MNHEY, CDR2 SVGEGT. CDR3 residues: CASSQTSGKYNEQFF. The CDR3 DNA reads TGTGCCAGCAGTCAGACTAGCGGGAAATACAATGAGCAGTTCTTC.

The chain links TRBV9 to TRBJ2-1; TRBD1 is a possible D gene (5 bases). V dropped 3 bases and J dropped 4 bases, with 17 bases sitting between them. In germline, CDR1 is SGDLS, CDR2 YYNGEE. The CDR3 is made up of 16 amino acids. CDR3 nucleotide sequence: TGTGCCAGCAGCGATTTGGACATTCCAACATACAATGAGCAGTTCTTC. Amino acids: CASSDLDIPTYNEQFF.

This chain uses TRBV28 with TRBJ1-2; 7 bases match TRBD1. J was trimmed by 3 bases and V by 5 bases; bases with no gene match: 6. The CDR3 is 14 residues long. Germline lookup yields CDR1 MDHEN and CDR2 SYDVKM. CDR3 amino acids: CASSAKTGYYGYTF. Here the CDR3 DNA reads TGTGCCAGCAGTGCCAAGACAGGGTACTATGGCTACACCTTC.

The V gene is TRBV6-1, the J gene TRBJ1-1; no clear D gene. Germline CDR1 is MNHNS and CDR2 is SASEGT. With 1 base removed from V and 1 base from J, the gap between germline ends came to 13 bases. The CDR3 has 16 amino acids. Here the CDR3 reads CASSEVAVPRNTEAFF. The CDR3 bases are TGTGCCAGCAGTGAAGTGGCCGTACCTAGGAACACTGAAGCTTTCTTT.

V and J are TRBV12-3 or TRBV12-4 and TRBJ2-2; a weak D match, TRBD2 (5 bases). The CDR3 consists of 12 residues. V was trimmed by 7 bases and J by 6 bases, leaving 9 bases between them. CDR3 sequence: CASIRGSGELFF. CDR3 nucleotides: TGTGCCAGCATACGGGGATCCGGGGAGCTGTTTTTT.

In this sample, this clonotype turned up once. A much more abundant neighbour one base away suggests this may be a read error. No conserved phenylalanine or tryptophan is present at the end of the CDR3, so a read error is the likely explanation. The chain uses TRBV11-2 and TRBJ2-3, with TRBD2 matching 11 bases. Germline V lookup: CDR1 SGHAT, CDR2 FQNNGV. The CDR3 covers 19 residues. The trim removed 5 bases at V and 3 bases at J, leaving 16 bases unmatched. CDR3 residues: CASSGSLAGGRSRTDTQYL. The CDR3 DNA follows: TGTGCCAGCAGCGGATCGCTAGCGGGAGGCCGGAGTAGGACAGATACGCAGTATCTT.

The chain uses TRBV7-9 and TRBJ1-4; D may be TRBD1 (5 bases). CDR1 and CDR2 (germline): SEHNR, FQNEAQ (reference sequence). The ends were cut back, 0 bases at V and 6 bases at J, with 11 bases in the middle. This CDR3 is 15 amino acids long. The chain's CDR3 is CASSLARTGHEKLFF. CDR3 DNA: TGTGCCAGCAGCTTAGCGAGAACAGGACATGAAAAACTGTTTTTT.

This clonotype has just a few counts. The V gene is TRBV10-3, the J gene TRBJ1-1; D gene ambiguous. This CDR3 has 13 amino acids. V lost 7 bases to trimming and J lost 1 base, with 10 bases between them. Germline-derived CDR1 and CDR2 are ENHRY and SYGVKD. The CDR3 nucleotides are TGTGCCATCAACCCTCAGGAGAACACTGAAGCTTTCTTT. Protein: CAINPQENTEAFF.

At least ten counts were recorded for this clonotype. The CDR3 sequence: CAICQGWGNEQFF. CDR3 nucleotides: TGTGCCATATGTCAGGGGTGGGGAAATGAGCAGTTCTTC. The genes are TRBV10-3 and TRBJ2-1, with D perhaps TRBD1 (6 bases). Germline assignment: CDR1 ENHRY and CDR2 SYGVKD. V was trimmed by 9 bases and J by 7 bases, leaving 16 bases between them. The CDR3 contains 13 residues.

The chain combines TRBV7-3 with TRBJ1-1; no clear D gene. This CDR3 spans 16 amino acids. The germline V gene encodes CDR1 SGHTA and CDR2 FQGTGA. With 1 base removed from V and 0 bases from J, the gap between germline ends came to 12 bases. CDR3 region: CASSLSVGPLNTEAFF. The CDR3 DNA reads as TGTGCCAGCAGCTTAAGTGTGGGTCCCTTGAACACTGAAGCTTTCTTT.

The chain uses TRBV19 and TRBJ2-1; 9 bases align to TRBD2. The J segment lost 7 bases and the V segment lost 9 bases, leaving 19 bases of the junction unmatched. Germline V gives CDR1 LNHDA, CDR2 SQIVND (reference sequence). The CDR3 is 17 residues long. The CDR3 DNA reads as TGTGCCAGCGGAGGGGACGACTTAGCGGGAGAAGGAAATGAGCAGTTCTTC. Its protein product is CASGGDDLAGEGNEQFF.

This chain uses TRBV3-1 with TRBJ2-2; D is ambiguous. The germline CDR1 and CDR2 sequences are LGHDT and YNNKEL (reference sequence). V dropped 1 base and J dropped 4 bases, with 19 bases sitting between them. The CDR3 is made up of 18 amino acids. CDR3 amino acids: CASSQVFMAADGTGELFF. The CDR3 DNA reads TGTGCCAGCAGCCAAGTCTTCATGGCGGCAGACGGCACCGGGGAGCTGTTTTTT.

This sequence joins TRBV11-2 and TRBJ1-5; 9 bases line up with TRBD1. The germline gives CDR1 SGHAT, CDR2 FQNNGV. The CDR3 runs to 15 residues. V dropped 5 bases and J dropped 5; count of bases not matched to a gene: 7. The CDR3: CASSPAGTGYQPQHF. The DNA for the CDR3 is TGTGCCAGCAGCCCGGCGGGGACAGGGTATCAGCCCCAGCATTTT.